Listed here is a single T cell receptor beta chain. The data derive from a study of blood T cell repertoires in COVID-19. Original methodology: Cell counts per sample came from amplifying reference gene primers. This table comes from immunoSEQ multiplex PCR, and its TCRdb copy is limited to in-frame clones, with some not included. The V and J calls and clone size were taken over from that table, and D and trimming were inferred from the DNA. Found here are hundreds of thousands of clones, more than 85% of them singletons; the top ten hold 1.6%. Trimming took 4 bases from V and 4 from J; bases not matched to a gene: 11. This CDR3 contains 16 residues. Germline V CDR1 and CDR2: SGHNT, YYREEE (reference sequence).

The sequence derives from a woman between 45 and 60 years old who had recovered from COVID-19. J is TRBJ2-3 and V is TRBV5-4; 8 bases are a match to TRBD2. Sequencing was done on a sample of PBMCs or T cells enriched from blood (not recorded which). CDR3 nucleotides: TGTGCCAGCAGCCCCCCGGGACTAGTTTGGTCAGATACGCAGTATTTT. It translates to CASSPPGLVWSDTQYF. The full variable domain, completed using reference TRBV5-4 and TRBJ2-3, is ETGVTQSPTHLIKTRGQQVTLRCSSQSGHNTVSWYQQALGQGPQFIFQYYREEENGRGNFPPRFSGLQFPNYSSELNVNALELDDSALYLCASSPPGLVWSDTQYFGPGTRLTVL.